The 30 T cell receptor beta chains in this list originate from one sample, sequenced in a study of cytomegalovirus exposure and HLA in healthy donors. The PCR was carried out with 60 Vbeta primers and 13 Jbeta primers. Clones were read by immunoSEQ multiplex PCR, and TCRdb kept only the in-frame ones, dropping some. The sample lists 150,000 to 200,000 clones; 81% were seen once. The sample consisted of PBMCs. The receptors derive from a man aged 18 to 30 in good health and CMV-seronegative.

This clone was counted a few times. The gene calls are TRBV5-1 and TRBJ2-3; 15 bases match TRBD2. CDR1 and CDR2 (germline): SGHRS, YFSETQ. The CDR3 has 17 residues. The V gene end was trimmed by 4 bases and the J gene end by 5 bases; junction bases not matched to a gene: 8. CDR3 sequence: CASSAGTSGRMRDTQYF. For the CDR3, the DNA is TGCGCCAGCAGCGCCGGGACTAGCGGGAGGATGAGAGATACGCAGTATTTT. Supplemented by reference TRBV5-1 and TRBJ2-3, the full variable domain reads KAGVTQTPRYLIKTRGQQVTLSCSPISGHRSVSWYQQTPGQGLQFLFEYFSETQRNKGNFPGRFSGRQFSNSRSEMNVSTLELGDSALYLCASSAGTSGRMRDTQYFGPGTRLTVL.

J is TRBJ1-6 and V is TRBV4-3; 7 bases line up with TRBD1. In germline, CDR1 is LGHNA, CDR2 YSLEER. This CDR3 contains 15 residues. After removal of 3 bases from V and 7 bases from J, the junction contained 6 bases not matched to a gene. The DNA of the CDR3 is TGCGCCAGCAGCCACCACCGGGACAGAAATTCACCCCTCCACTTT. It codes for CASSHHRDRNSPLHF.

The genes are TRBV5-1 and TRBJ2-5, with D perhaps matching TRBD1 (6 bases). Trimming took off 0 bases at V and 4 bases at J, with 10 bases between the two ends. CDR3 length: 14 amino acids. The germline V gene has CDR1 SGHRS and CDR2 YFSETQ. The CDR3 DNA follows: TGCGCCAGCAGCTTGGCAGGGGTCATAGAGACCCAGTACTTC. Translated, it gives CASSLAGVIETQYF.

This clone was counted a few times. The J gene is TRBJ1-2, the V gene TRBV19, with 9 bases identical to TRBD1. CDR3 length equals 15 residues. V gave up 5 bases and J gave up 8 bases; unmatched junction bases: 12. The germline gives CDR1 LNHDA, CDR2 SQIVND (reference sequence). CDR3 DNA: TGTGCCAGTAGTCGCGAAAGGACAGGGGCGTTCGGCTACACCTTC. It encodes CASSRERTGAFGYTF.

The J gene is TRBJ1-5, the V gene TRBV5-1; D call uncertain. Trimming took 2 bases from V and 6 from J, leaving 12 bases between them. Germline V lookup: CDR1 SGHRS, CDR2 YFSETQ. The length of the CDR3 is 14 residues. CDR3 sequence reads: CASSLEGWGQPQHF. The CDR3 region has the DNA TGCGCCAGCAGCTTAGAGGGATGGGGTCAGCCCCAGCATTTT.

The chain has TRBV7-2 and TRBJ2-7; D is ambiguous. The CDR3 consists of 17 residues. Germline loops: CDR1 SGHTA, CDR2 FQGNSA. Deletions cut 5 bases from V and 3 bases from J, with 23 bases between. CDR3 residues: CASSPLFEYTLVYEQYF. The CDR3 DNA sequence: TGTGCCAGCAGCCCATTATTCGAGTACACCCTAGTCTACGAGCAGTACTTC. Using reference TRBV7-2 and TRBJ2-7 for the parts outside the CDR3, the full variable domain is GAGVSQSPSNKVTEKGKDVELRCDPISGHTALYWYRQSLGQGLEFLIYFQGNSAPDKSGLPSDRFSAERTGGSVSTLTIQRTQQEDSAVYLCASSPLFEYTLVYEQYFGPGTRLTVT.

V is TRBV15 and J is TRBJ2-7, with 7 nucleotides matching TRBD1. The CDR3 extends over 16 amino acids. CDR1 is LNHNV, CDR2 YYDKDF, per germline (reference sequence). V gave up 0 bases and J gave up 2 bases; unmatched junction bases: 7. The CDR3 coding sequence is TGTGCCACCAGCAGAGATCCAGGGGGATTGACCTACGAGCAGTACTTC. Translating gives CATSRDPGGLTYEQYF.

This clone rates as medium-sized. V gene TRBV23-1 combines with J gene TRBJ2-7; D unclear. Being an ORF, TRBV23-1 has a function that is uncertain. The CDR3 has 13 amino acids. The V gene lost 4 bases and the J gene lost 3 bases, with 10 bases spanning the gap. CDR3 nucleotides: TGCGCCAGCAGTCTTTCTGGCATCTACGAGCAGTACTTC. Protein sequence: CASSLSGIYEQYF.

The CDR3 is CASSPRLAGGLDSTDTQYF. Written as DNA, the CDR3 is TGTGCCAGCAGCCCAAGACTAGCGGGAGGGTTGGATAGCACAGATACGCAGTATTTT. This chain links TRBV7-9 with TRBJ2-3, with 14 bases identical to TRBD2. This CDR3 is built from 19 residues. Trimming cost V 5 bases and J 0 bases; bases outside gene matches: 10. Germline lookup yields CDR1 SEHNR and CDR2 FQNEAQ (reference sequence).

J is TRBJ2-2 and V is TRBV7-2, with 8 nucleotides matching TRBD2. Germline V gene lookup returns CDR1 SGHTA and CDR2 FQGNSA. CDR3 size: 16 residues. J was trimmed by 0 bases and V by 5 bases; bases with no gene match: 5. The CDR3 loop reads CASSPKTSANTGELFF. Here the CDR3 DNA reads TGTGCCAGCAGCCCAAAGACTAGCGCGAACACCGGGGAGCTGTTTTTT.

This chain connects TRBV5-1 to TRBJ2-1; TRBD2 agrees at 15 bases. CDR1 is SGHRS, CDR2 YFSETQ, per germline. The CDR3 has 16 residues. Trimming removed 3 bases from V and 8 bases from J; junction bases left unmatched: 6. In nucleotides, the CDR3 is TGCGCCAGCAGCTCAGGACTAGCGGGGGGGCTTGATGAGCAGTTCTTC. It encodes CASSSGLAGGLDEQFF.

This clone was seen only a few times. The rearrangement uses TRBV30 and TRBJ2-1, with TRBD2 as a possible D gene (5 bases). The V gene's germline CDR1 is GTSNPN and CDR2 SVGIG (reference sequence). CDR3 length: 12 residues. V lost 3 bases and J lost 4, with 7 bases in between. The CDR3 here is CAWRRAYNEQFF. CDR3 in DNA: TGTGCCTGGAGGCGGGCGTACAATGAGCAGTTCTTC.

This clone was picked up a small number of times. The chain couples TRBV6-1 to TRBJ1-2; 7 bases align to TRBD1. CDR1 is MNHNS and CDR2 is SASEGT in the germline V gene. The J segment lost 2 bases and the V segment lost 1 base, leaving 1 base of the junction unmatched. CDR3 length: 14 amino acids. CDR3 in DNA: TGTGCCAGCAGTGAAGACAGGGGAAACTATGGCTACACCTTC. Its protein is CASSEDRGNYGYTF.

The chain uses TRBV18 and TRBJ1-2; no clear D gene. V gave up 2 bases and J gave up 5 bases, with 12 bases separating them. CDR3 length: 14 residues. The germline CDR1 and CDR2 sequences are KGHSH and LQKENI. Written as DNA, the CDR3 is TGTGCCAGCTCACCATACCGTAGGCGGTATGGCTACACCTTC. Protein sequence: CASSPYRRRYGYTF.

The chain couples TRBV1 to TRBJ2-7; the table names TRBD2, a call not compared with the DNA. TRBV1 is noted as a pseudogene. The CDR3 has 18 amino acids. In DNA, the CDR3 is TGCACCAGCAGCCAAGAGCCACTTCGACTACGGGAGTTATGCGAGCAGTACTTC. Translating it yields CTSSQEPLRLRELCEQYF.

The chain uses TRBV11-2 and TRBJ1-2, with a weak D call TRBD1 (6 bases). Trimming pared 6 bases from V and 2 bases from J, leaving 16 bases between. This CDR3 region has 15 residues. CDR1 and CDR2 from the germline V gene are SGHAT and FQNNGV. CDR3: CASSPGYRVNYGYTF. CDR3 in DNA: TGTGCCAGCAGTCCCGGCTACAGGGTAAACTATGGCTACACCTTC. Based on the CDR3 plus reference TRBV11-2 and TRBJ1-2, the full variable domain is EAGVAQSPRYKIIEKRQSVAFWCNPISGHATLYWYQQILGQGPKLLIQFQNNGVVDDSQLPKDRFSAERLKGVDSTLKIQPAKLEDSAVYLCASSPGYRVNYGYTFGSGTRLTVV.

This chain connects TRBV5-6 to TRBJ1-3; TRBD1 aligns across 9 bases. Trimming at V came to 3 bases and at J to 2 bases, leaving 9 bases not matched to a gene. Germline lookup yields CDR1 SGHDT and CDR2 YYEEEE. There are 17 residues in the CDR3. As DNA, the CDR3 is TGTGCCAGCAGCTGGGGAAACAGGGGGCTAGCTGGAAACACCATATATTTT. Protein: CASSWGNRGLAGNTIYF.

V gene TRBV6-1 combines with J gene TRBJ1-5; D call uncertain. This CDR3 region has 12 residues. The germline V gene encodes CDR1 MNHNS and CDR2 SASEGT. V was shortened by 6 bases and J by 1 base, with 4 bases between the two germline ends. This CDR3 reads CASRQSNQPQHF. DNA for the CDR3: TGTGCCAGCAGACAGAGCAATCAGCCCCAGCATTTT.

This CDR3 is CASGLGQGFAHNEQFF. The DNA of the CDR3 is TGTGCTAGTGGTTTGGGACAGGGGTTCGCTCACAATGAGCAGTTCTTC. The chain couples TRBV12-5 to TRBJ2-1; 8 bases match TRBD1. Trimming at V came to 1 base and at J to 5 bases, leaving 7 bases not matched to a gene. In germline, CDR1 is LGHNT, CDR2 FRNRAP. The length of the CDR3 is 16 residues.

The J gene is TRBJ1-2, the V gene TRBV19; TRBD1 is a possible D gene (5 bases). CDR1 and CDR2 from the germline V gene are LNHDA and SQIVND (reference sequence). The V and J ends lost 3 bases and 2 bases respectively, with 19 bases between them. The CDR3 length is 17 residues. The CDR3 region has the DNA TGTGCCAGTAGTATTGGTCCAGGCAGGGCCCGGAACTATGGCTACACCTTC. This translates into CASSIGPGRARNYGYTF.

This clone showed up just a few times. The CDR3 sequence is CASSQVVSGGFYGYTF. In nucleotides, the CDR3 is TGCGCCAGCAGCCAAGTTGTATCGGGAGGGTTCTATGGCTACACCTTC. The chain employs TRBV4-3 and TRBJ1-2, with D uncertain. Trimming stripped 1 base from V and 4 bases from J, with 16 bases between. Per the germline V gene, CDR1 is LGHNA and CDR2 is YSLEER. This CDR3 region has 16 residues.

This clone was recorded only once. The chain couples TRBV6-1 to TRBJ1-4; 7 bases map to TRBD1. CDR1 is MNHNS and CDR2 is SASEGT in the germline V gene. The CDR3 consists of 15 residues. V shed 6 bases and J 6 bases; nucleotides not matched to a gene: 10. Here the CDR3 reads CASRLRDSIYEKLFF. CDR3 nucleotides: TGTGCCAGCAGGCTTCGGGACAGCATTTATGAAAAACTGTTTTTT.

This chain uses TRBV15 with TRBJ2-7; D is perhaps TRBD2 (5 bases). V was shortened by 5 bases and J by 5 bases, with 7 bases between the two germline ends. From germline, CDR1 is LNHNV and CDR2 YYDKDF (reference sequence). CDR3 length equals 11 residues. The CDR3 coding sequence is TGTGCCACCAGCGTGCGGGACGAGCAGTACTTC. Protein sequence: CATSVRDEQYF.

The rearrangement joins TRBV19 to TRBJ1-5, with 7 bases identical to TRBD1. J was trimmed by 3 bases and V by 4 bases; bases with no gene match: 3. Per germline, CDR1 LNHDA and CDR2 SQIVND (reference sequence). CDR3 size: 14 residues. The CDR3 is CASSTQGNNQPQHF. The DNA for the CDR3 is TGTGCCAGTAGTACACAGGGGAACAATCAGCCCCAGCATTTT.

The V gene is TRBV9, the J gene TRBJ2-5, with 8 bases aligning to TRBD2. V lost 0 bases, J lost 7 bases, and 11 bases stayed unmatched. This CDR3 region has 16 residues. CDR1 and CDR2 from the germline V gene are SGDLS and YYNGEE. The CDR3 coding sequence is TGTGCCAGCAGCGTAGCTCCGGGGGGGGGACTTGGGACCCAGTACTTC. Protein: CASSVAPGGGLGTQYF.

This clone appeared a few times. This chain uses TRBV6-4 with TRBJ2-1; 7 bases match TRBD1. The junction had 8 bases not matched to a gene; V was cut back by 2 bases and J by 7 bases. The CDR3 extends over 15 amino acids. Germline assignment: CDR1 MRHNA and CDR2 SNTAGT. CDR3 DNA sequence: TGTGCCAGCAGTGACCCCTACAGGGGCGTGAATGAGCAGTTCTTC. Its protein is CASSDPYRGVNEQFF.

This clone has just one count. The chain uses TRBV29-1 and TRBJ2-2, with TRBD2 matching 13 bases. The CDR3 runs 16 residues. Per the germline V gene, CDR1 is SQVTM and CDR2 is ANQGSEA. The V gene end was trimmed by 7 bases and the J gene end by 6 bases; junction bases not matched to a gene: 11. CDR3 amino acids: CSARTSGSGGAGELFF. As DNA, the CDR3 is TGCAGCGCGCGGACTAGCGGGAGCGGGGGAGCCGGGGAGCTGTTTTTT.

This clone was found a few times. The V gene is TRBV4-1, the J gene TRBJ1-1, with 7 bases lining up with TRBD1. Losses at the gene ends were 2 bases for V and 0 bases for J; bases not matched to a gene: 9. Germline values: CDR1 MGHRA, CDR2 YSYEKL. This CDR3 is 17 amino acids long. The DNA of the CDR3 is TGCGCCAGCAGCCAATACGGGGACAGCGGCATGAACACTGAAGCTTTCTTT. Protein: CASSQYGDSGMNTEAFF.

The CDR3 sequence: CATSRDSFNNEQFF. The CDR3 DNA follows: TGTGCCACCAGCCGGGACTCCTTTAACAATGAGCAGTTCTTC. The chain recombines TRBV15 with TRBJ2-1; possibly TRBD2 for D (6 bases). From germline, CDR1 is LNHNV and CDR2 YYDKDF (reference sequence). This CDR3 is built from 14 residues. Trimming took off 5 bases at V and 5 bases at J, with 13 bases between the two ends.

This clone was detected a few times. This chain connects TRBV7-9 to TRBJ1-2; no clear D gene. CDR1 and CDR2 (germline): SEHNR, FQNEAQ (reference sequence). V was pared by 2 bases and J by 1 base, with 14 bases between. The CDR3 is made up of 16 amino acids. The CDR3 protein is CASSLPPDTINYGYTF. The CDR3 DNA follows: TGTGCCAGCAGCTTACCCCCTGACACAATTAACTATGGCTACACCTTC.